The 10 T cell receptor beta chains reported below all come from one sample, sequenced in a study of CD8 T cells in Susac syndrome. A quantity of roughly 0.5 to 1 ug RNA underwent reverse transcription using random hexamers. One entry per CDR3 protein results from TCRdb running MiXCR on the immunoSEQ multiplex PCR reads. Of around 180,000 distinct CDR3 sequences in the sample, approximately 93% were seen once. The specimen was CD4+ T cells from PBMCs. These receptors came from a human donor with multiple sclerosis.

J is TRBJ2-5 and V is TRBV5-4, with D maybe TRBD2 (6 bases). The CDR3 is 15 residues long. Germline loops: CDR1 SGHNT, CDR2 YYREEE (reference sequence). V was trimmed by 5 bases and J by 2 bases, leaving 16 bases between them. The CDR3 reads CASRRDFLGQETQYF. The CDR3 DNA is TGTGCCAGCAGAAGGGACTTCCTAGGACAAGAGACCCAGTACTTC.

The gene calls are TRBV24-1 and TRBJ2-3; 9 bases line up with TRBD1. Per the germline V gene, CDR1 is KGHDR and CDR2 is SFDVKD. The CDR3 runs to 17 residues. The junction had 10 bases not matched to a gene; V was cut back by 4 bases and J by 3 bases. The chain's CDR3 is CATSENRDREVTDTQYF. In DNA form, the CDR3 reads TGTGCCACCAGTGAGAACCGGGACAGGGAAGTGACAGATACGCAGTATTTT.

The chain is built from TRBV5-6 and TRBJ2-7; 7 bases agree with TRBD1. The CDR3 covers 14 residues. Germline V gene sequence: CDR1 SGHDT, CDR2 YYEEEE. V was pared by 2 bases and J by 5 bases, with 7 bases of the junction left unmatched. This chain's CDR3 is CASSLQQGFNEQYF. In DNA form, the CDR3 reads TGTGCCAGCAGCTTACAACAGGGGTTCAACGAGCAGTACTTC.

The chain is built from TRBV2 and TRBJ2-5; D remains ambiguous. CDR3 length: 13 residues. CDR1 and CDR2 (germline): SNHLY, FYNNEI. Trimming left V 5 bases short and J 1 base short, with 8 bases between. This CDR3 is CASSKRAQETQYF. CDR3 nucleotides: TGTGCCAGCAGTAAAAGGGCCCAAGAGACCCAGTACTTC.

The chain links TRBV2 to TRBJ2-5; 9 bases fit TRBD2. The germline V gene has CDR1 SNHLY and CDR2 FYNNEI. This CDR3 region has 14 residues. J was trimmed by 2 bases and V by 7 bases; bases with no gene match: 5. CDR3 region: CASMFSGSQETQYF. CDR3 DNA sequence: TGTGCCAGCATGTTTAGCGGGAGTCAAGAGACCCAGTACTTC.

This chain joins TRBV30 and TRBJ1-5; TRBD1 matches at 8 bases. V was pared by 5 bases and J by 4 bases, with 4 bases of the junction left unmatched. The CDR3 spans 13 residues. Germline V lookup: CDR1 GTSNPN, CDR2 SVGIG (reference sequence). As DNA, the CDR3 is TGTGCCTGGGCAGGGACAGGAAATCAGCCCCAGCATTTT. This translates into CAWAGTGNQPQHF.

The gene calls are TRBV6-5 and TRBJ2-7; D uncertain. In germline, CDR1 is MNHEY, CDR2 SVGAGI. This CDR3 has 13 amino acids. Between the trimmed V and J ends, which lost 3 bases and 3 bases, there was a span of 9 bases. This chain's CDR3 is CASSYKFGYEQYF. CDR3 nucleotides: TGTGCCAGCAGTTATAAGTTCGGCTACGAGCAGTACTTC.

This chain joins TRBV2 and TRBJ1-1; D unresolved. V lost 3 bases, J lost 5 bases, and 16 bases lay in between. The CDR3 is 15 residues long. Germline V gives CDR1 SNHLY, CDR2 FYNNEI. CDR3 DNA: TGTGCCAGCAGTGATCCAGGACGGGTGGGTACTGAAGCTTTCTTT. Its protein product is CASSDPGRVGTEAFF.

This clonotype showed up just a few times. This chain joins TRBV4-2 and TRBJ2-7; TRBD1 aligns across 8 bases. Unmatched junction bases numbered 6, after V lost 5 bases and J lost 0 bases. This CDR3 has 15 amino acids. Germline loops: CDR1 LGHNA, CDR2 YNFKEQ. CDR3 sequence reads: CASSSRDRSSYEQYF. The CDR3 nucleotides read TGTGCCAGCAGCTCCCGGGACAGGAGCTCCTACGAGCAGTACTTC.

The rearrangement uses TRBV20-1 and TRBJ2-2; TRBD1 or TRBD2 may be the D gene (7 bases each). Per the germline V gene, CDR1 is DFQATT and CDR2 is SNEGSKA (reference sequence). The CDR3 length is 14 residues. Trimming removed 0 bases at V and 6 bases at J, with 11 bases between. CDR3 in DNA: TGCAGTGCTAGAGAACCAGGGGGGGCCGGGGAGCTGTTTTTT. The encoded protein is CSAREPGGAGELFF.